This record covers a single T cell receptor (beta chain). Its antigen is not known. Germline lookup yields CDR1 SQVTM and CDR2 ANQGSEA. Trimming pared 7 bases from V and 0 bases from J, leaving 8 bases between. CDR3 length: 12 residues. TCRdb's copy holds only in-frame clones and misses some; the assay was immunoSEQ multiplex PCR. The sample holds fewer than 95,000 clones, 75% to 90% seen once. This entry comes from a study of a mutant IDH1 vaccine in newly diagnosed glioma. Time point of the sample: week 47, end of study. One vaccine dose held 300 ug of mutant IDH1 20-mer peptide and came with topical imiquimod. Each donor presented with a new WHO grade 3 or 4 astrocytoma that tested IDH1-mutant and showed ATRX loss.

The sequences come from PBMCs, collected from a glioma patient whose treatment included an IDH1 peptide vaccine. J is TRBJ2-3 and V is TRBV29-1; no clear D. The source of this sequence is a man aged 40-49 years with glioma. The CDR3 coding sequence is TGCAGCGGAGTCGGTAGCACAGATACGCAGTATTTT. Its protein is CSGVGSTDTQYF.